This is a list of T cell receptor beta chains from one sample in a study of cytomegalovirus exposure and HLA in healthy donors. Repertoires were generated with immunoSEQ multiplex PCR, while TCRdb's copy carries only in-frame clones and drops some. The data contain roughly 72,000 clones, just under 75% of them singletons. Sequencing used PBMCs. Source of these receptors: a human donor in good health. CDR3s leave out the opening cysteine and the closing phenylalanine or tryptophan. The D gene is left open where the match is weak.

TRBD1,TRBJ2-3,TRBV7-3,ASSLGTVDTQY
-,TRBJ2-6,TRBV27,ASNRGGVGANVLT
-,TRBJ1-5,TRBV6-1,ASRGAGNQPQH
TRBD1,TRBJ2-5,TRBV7-9,ASSPRTGERETQY
-,TRBJ1-2,TRBV14,ASSQGAQGFYGYT
-,TRBJ2-1,TRBV5-1,ASSWGQQGSGYNEQF
-,TRBJ2-1,TRBV6-6,ASSPDSYNEQF
-,TRBJ1-4,TRBV19,ASSIGAATNEKLF
-,TRBJ1-1,TRBV7-3,ASSAYPGDTEAF
TRBD1,TRBJ1-1,TRBV5-6,ASSFRDRGTTRAF
-,TRBJ2-2,TRBV27,ASRLTGTGELF
-,TRBJ2-5,TRBV12-2,ASRLAQGLGYQETQY
-,TRBJ2-1,TRBV7-3,ASSPSYNEQF
TRBD2,TRBJ2-1,TRBV12-5,ASGGLAGANTYNEQF
-,TRBJ1-1,TRBV6-5,ASTNTSPNTEAF
-,TRBJ2-1,TRBV10-3,AISESMVSSYNEQF
TRBD1,TRBJ1-2,TRBV25-1,ASSAADRGRGYT
-,TRBJ1-3,TRBV30,AWSRGRGGNTIY
TRBD1,TRBJ2-7,TRBV10-2,ASRDRGFHEQY
-,TRBJ1-1,TRBV30,AWIYFGALAF
-,TRBJ2-5,TRBV7-3,ASSLRVWETQY
-,TRBJ1-5,TRBV5-6,ASSFPQGPQH
TRBD2,TRBJ2-3,TRBV30,AGLAGEWGTDTQY
TRBD1,TRBJ1-5,TRBV19,ASRETGDNQPQH
-,TRBJ2-2,TRBV6-5,ASSLYRAGTGELF
TRBD1,TRBJ1-5,TRBV5-6,ASSRQGELSNQPQH
TRBD1,TRBJ1-1,TRBV11-3,ASSSDRVLNTEAF
-,-,TRBV4-1,ASSRLEAPAYEQY
-,TRBJ1-1,TRBV6-5,ASTPGFGPNTEAF
-,TRBJ1-2,TRBV14,ASSPDSSYGYT
-,TRBJ2-3,TRBV7-3,ASSAGLRVGDTQY
-,TRBJ2-3,TRBV19,ASRIREKGADTQY
-,TRBJ1-2,TRBV5-5,ASSSRQDSGYGYT
-,TRBJ1-6,TRBV7-9,ASSHVKSTWNSPLH
TRBD1,TRBJ2-7,TRBV25-1,ASSAGTGRYEQY
-,TRBJ1-2,TRBV19,ASSIDRAGRRQNYGYT
TRBD2,-,TRBV7-9,ASTGLATYEQY
TRBD1,TRBJ1-5,TRBV11-2,ASSLLTGPNQPQH
-,TRBJ1-2,TRBV2,ASRGVGGIPRGYT
-,TRBJ2-5,TRBV19,ASSLRSGQETQY
TRBD2,TRBJ2-7,TRBV7-6,ASSLEASGSEQY
-,TRBJ2-3,TRBV6-5,ASSAGTSTDTQY
TRBD1,TRBJ1-2,TRBV6-6,ASSYSPDRGQDGYT
TRBD2,TRBJ2-7,TRBV25-1,ATETSGISPASYEQY
-,TRBJ2-1,TRBV7-8,ASSLVGAPQGNEQF
-,TRBJ1-1,TRBV6-5,ASTLRGGTEAF
-,TRBJ2-3,TRBV7-2,ASSSLGSSTDTQY
-,TRBJ2-1,TRBV5-6,ASSLLQSYNEQF
-,TRBJ2-1,TRBV30,AWSVDNLGEF
TRBD1,TRBJ1-1,TRBV6-1,ASTEGQGPSEAF